This T cell receptor (beta chain) was identified in a study of blood T cell repertoires in COVID-19. Overall study: Italy, Spain and the United States were the sources of the convalescent and acute COVID-19 samples.

Germline CDR1 reads SGHKS; CDR2 reads YYEKEE (reference sequence). V trimming: 1 base; J trimming: 3 bases; junction bases outside the gene matches: 4. This CDR3 has 16 residues. Under the authors' procedure: Amplification with reference gene primers provided the estimates of nucleated cell counts. The data were produced by immunoSEQ multiplex PCR, yet TCRdb's version contains in-frame clones alone and is incomplete. V and J calls plus clone size are reproduced from that table; the DNA served to infer D and trimming. Altogether a few hundred thousand clones are present, 80% to 95% being singletons, with the ten largest covering 2% to 3%. Seattle researchers signed up patients amid active infection and tracked them longitudinally.

This chain links TRBV5-5 with TRBJ2-1; 10 bases are a match to TRBD2. The TCR sequence derives from a person between 18 and 35 years old with COVID-19, enrolled during active disease. The sequenced material came from peripheral blood. The CDR3 spells CASSLSLAGVYNEQFF. As DNA, the CDR3 is TGTGCCAGCAGCTTGTCCCTAGCGGGAGTCTACAATGAGCAGTTCTTC.